The TCR beta chain under discussion was sequenced for a study of T-cell memory formation after mild COVID-19 (TCRdb year 2021). Some background on the complete study: Most TCR sequence clusters were specific to one of the two donors. Longitudinal TCRalpha and TCRbeta repertoire sequencing tracked T-cell clones expanding and contracting after mild COVID-19 in a couple of donors. The cohort comprised two young, previously healthy adult volunteers, one female and one male.

Points the paper makes about the study in general: Contracting CD4+ clones turned up mainly in the CM and EM memory subsets, whereas EMRA was where CD8+ clones were enriched. Some responding clones were detected in pre-infection memory, which suggested that pre-existing cross-reactive memory T cells had joined the SARS-CoV-2 response. The second-wave clones that peaked on day 37 were not confirmed to be SARS-CoV-2 specific. The study covered only two mild cases, and larger cohorts including severe cases with pre-infection samples were considered necessary. From day 15 to 85, contracting clones showed balanced CD4/CD8 phenotypes, whereas a second wave of clones that expanded from day 15 to 37 leaned towards CD4+.

Ficoll-Paque density gradient centrifugation was the method used to isolate PBMCs. The sequencing machine was an Illumina NovaSeq 6000. TCRalpha and TCRbeta cDNA libraries were constructed by 5'RACE with constant-segment primers, with sample barcodes and unique molecular identifiers being introduced. Trizol reagent was used to extract RNA from every sample. The libraries were amplified in two PCR steps, and the second step added a second sample barcode and Illumina TruSeq adapters. Sequencing of libraries was performed on an Illumina NovaSeq with 2 x 150 bp paired-end reads. The authors' analysis ran thus. The reads were demultiplexed and collapsed into UMI-guided consensus sequences using migec v1.2.7. Using mixcr v2.1.11, the UMI consensuses were aligned to TRA and TRB V and J templates and assembled into clonotypes. Expanded or contracted clonotypes were those called significant by both edgeR and NoisET, with noise models trained on biological replicates. edgeR calls used a false discovery rate-adjusted p below 0.01 and a log2 fold-change threshold of 1. PCA with hierarchical clustering of max-normalized trajectories of the 1000 most abundant clonotypes was used as exploratory dynamics analysis. The CD4 or CD8 phenotype of responding clones was assigned using the separately sequenced CD4+ and CD8+ repertoires. The raw public reads went through TCRdb reprocessing: fastp at Q25, MiXCR clone calling, in-frame beta chains kept. Entries are consolidated by CDR3 protein sequence, retaining the most common genes and DNA. The V and J calls, along with clone size, are taken from TCRdb and not from the paper's own processing. In this sample the table shows about 560,000 distinct CDR3 sequences, roughly 22% of which occur a single time. The ten largest clones take up about 8.7% of the sample.

V is trimmed back by 4 bases and J by 0 bases, and the junction contains 7 bases that no gene match accounts for. The CDR3, from cysteine to phenylalanine, totals 15 residues. Only CDR3 DNA remains: 45 bases, in frame from the first base. Taken from the germline V gene, the CDR1 and CDR2 loops are SGHRS and YFSETQ. As concerns this clonotype: Its binding antigen is unknown. No base qualities exist here, and no much larger clone lies one base off it.

The sequenced sample consisted of PBMCs or a T cell subset sorted from them (not recorded which). The clonotype was recovered from an adult woman who had mild COVID-19 (a few samples of this study predate the infection). The sample titles of this study are shuffled in the database, so cell type and time point are left out; the donor was told from shared clones. This receptor chain uses TRBV5-1 and TRBJ2-7; 7 nucleotides in the junction match TRBD2. CDR3 loop: CASSREAFGSYEQYF. The base sequence is TGCGCCAGCAGCCGGGAGGCGTTTGGCTCCTACGAGCAGTACTTC. Reference TRBV5-1 and TRBJ2-7 genes cover what lies past the CDR3, so the full variable domain is KAGVTQTPRYLIKTRGQQVTLSCSPISGHRSVSWYQQTPGQGLQFLFEYFSETQRNKGNFPGRFSGRQFSNSRSEMNVSTLELGDSALYLCASSREAFGSYEQYFGPGTRLTVT.